What follows are 23 T cell receptor beta chains derived from one specimen sequenced in a study of CDR3 diversity in severe acne. A single record per CDR3 protein comes from TCRdb applying MiXCR to the PCR reads. The sample yields approximately 90,000 distinct CDR3 sequences, around 50% seen once. Source material: blood. The receptor set was obtained from a male donor with severe acne vulgaris.

The chain links TRBV7-6 to TRBJ2-3, with 9 bases aligning to TRBD2. The germline gives CDR1 SGHVS, CDR2 FNYEAQ. The trim removed 5 bases at V and 11 bases at J, leaving 17 bases unmatched. The CDR3 is 16 amino acids. CDR3 protein: CASSPEGSGGSTMQYF. The CDR3 coding sequence is TGTGCCAGCAGCCCGGAAGGTAGCGGGGGCTCAACTATGCAGTATTTT.

In this sample, this clonotype turned up many times. V gene TRBV20-1 combines with J gene TRBJ1-2; 10 nucleotides line up with TRBD1. The CDR3 is made up of 15 amino acids. Germline trimming cut 3 bases from V and 0 bases from J; bases unmatched to any gene: 4. Germline CDR1 and CDR2: DFQATT and SNEGSKA (reference sequence). CDR3 bases: TGCAGTGCTAGCCCTGGACAGGGGGCTAACTATGGCTACACCTTC. Its protein product is CSASPGQGANYGYTF.

This clonotype is labeled as medium-sized. This chain connects TRBV2 to TRBJ2-5; tentatively, D is TRBD1 or TRBD2 (5 bases each). V shed 3 bases and J shed 5 bases, with 16 bases lying between them. This CDR3 has 15 amino acids. Per the germline V gene, CDR1 is SNHLY and CDR2 is FYNNEI. This chain's CDR3 is CASSESAGTWETQYF. CDR3 bases: TGTGCCAGCAGTGAGTCCGCAGGGACGTGGGAGACCCAGTACTTC.

The rearrangement uses TRBV28 and TRBJ2-1; TRBD1 is a possible D gene (6 bases). This CDR3 comprises 14 residues. Germline CDR1 is MDHEN and CDR2 is SYDVKM. V lost 8 bases to trimming and J lost 5 bases, with 16 bases between them. In DNA, the CDR3 is TGTGCCAGCGATTCCCCTCAGGGGAACAATGAGCAGTTCTTC. It specifies CASDSPQGNNEQFF.

This chain uses TRBV9 with TRBJ1-2, with TRBD1 matching 7 bases. After removal of 3 bases from V and 7 bases from J, the junction contained 6 bases not matched to a gene. This CDR3 contains 13 residues. CDR1 is SGDLS, CDR2 YYNGEE, per germline. The CDR3 region has the DNA TGTGCCAGCAGCGACTCGTCAGGGGGTGGCTACACCTTC. This encodes CASSDSSGGGYTF.

The rearrangement uses TRBV29-1 and TRBJ1-1; 10 bases are a match to TRBD1. CDR3 length: 12 residues. The J segment lost 11 bases and the V segment lost 5 bases, leaving 8 bases of the junction unmatched. Germline CDR1 and CDR2: SQVTM and ANQGSEA. In nucleotides, the CDR3 is TGCAGCGTTCTCGGGACAGGGGTTTTGGCTTTCTTT. Protein product: CSVLGTGVLAFF.

The rearrangement joins TRBV11-1 to TRBJ2-7; 7 positions match TRBD1. The length of the CDR3 is 17 residues. V was pared by 3 bases and J by 2 bases, with 13 bases of the junction left unmatched. CDR1 and CDR2 from the germline V gene are SGHAT and FQDESV (reference sequence). The CDR3 nucleotides read TGTGCCAGCAGCTTTACCACAGGGGAAGGATTAGCCTACGAGCAGTACTTC. Translated: CASSFTTGEGLAYEQYF.

This clonotype is classed as medium-sized. The chain uses TRBV6-4 and TRBJ2-1; D gene ambiguous. This CDR3 contains 13 residues. Trimming cost V 4 bases and J 5 bases, with 9 bases left between them. Germline V gene lookup returns CDR1 MRHNA and CDR2 SNTAGT. In DNA, the CDR3 is TGTGCCAGCAGTGCCGAGAATCACAATGAGCAGTTCTTC. Translation: CASSAENHNEQFF.

The J gene is TRBJ2-4, the V gene TRBV6-4; 9 bases are a match to TRBD2. The V and J ends lost 0 bases and 7 bases, in that order; junction bases with no gene match: 7. This CDR3 comprises 16 residues. Germline assignment: CDR1 MRHNA and CDR2 SNTAGT. The CDR3 DNA sequence: TGTGCCAGCAGTGACTCGCCGAAGCGGGAGGCTAACATTCAGTACTTC. Translating gives CASSDSPKREANIQYF.

In its sample, this clonotype was seen a few times. J is TRBJ1-5 and V is TRBV25-1; D remains unclear. Germline V gene lookup returns CDR1 MGHDK and CDR2 SYGVNS. Trimming shortened V by 3 bases and J by 6 bases, and 6 bases separated the two germline ends. The CDR3 consists of 12 residues. CDR3 residues: CASSDSSQPQHF. The DNA of the CDR3 is TGTGCCAGCAGTGATAGTAGTCAGCCCCAGCATTTT.

With respect to this clonotype: Sequence at one end of the junction differs from germline and may be a read error. This chain uses TRBV6-1 with TRBJ1-1; 10 bases align to TRBD1. Germline assignment: CDR1 MNHNS and CDR2 SASEGT. The CDR3 runs to 19 residues. In DNA form, the CDR3 reads TGTGCCAGCAGTGGACCGGGACAGGGGAGGGTTAGTGTCAACACTGAAACTTTCTTT. Its translation: CASSGPGQGRVSVNTETFF.

This clonotype was seen more than once but under ten times. The chain uses TRBV7-8 and TRBJ2-5; D might be TRBD1 or TRBD2, each matching 5 bases. The CDR3 loop spans 14 amino acids. Germline lookup yields CDR1 SGHVS and CDR2 FQNEAQ. With 4 bases removed from V and 5 bases from J, the gap between germline ends came to 14 bases. For the CDR3, the DNA is TGTGCCAGCAGCTGGGGGACGGTCTGGGAGACCCAGTACTTC. Protein sequence: CASSWGTVWETQYF.

The chain uses TRBV5-4 and TRBJ2-5; D is ambiguous. Germline V gene sequence: CDR1 SGHNT, CDR2 YYREEE (reference sequence). Trimming left V 4 bases short and J 5 bases short, with 12 bases between. This CDR3 region has 13 residues. This CDR3 is CASSLGIWETQYF. As DNA, the CDR3 is TGTGCCAGCAGCCTTGGGATTTGGGAGACCCAGTACTTC.

In its sample, this clonotype is medium-sized. This chain joins TRBV20-1 and TRBJ2-7; 10 bases map to TRBD2. Germline CDR1 is DFQATT and CDR2 is SNEGSKA (reference sequence). The V segment lost 1 base and the J segment 1 base; nucleotides outside the gene matches: 4. This CDR3 comprises 15 residues. CDR3 nucleotides: TGCAGTGCTAGAGGTGCTAGCGGGAGTTCCTACGAGCAGTACTTC. The encoded protein is CSARGASGSSYEQYF.

This clonotype has a count of ten or more. V usage is TRBV7-2 and J usage is TRBJ2-1, with D perhaps matching TRBD2 (5 bases). Trimming stripped 5 bases from V and 1 base from J, with 12 bases between. Germline CDR1 and CDR2: SGHTA and FQGNSA. This CDR3 comprises 15 residues. In nucleotides, the CDR3 is TGTGCCAGCAGCCCGGAACTAGGGTCCTACAATGAGCAGTTCTTC. Translated, it gives CASSPELGSYNEQFF. The whole variable domain, remainder taken from reference TRBV7-2 and TRBJ2-1, is GAGVSQSPSNKVTEKGKDVELRCDPISGHTALYWYRQSLGQGLEFLIYFQGNSAPDKSGLPSDRFSAERTGGSVSTLTIQRTQQEDSAVYLCASSPELGSYNEQFFGPGTRLTVL.

This clonotype was observed a few times. The chain carries TRBV11-2 and TRBJ2-7; 12 nucleotides match TRBD1. Trimming at V came to 4 bases and at J to 3 bases, leaving 16 bases not matched to a gene. This CDR3 has 19 residues. Germline loops: CDR1 SGHAT, CDR2 FQNNGV. Here the CDR3 DNA reads TGTGCCAGCAGCTCCCCGGGACAGGGGGCGGAATCCCACTACTACGAGCAGTACTTC. Amino acid sequence: CASSSPGQGAESHYYEQYF.

This sequence joins TRBV2 and TRBJ2-7; 10 bases align to TRBD2. This CDR3 has 14 residues. The trim removed 3 bases at V and 7 bases at J, leaving 6 bases unmatched. Looked up from germline, CDR1 is SNHLY and CDR2 is FYNNEI. The CDR3 protein is CASSEASGSREQYF. Here the CDR3 DNA reads TGTGCCAGCAGTGAGGCTAGCGGGAGTCGGGAGCAGTACTTC.

This clonotype was seen at least ten times. This rearrangement joins TRBV19 to TRBJ1-4; D uncertain. Trimming cost V 8 bases and J 7 bases, with 8 bases left between them. Germline assignment: CDR1 LNHDA and CDR2 SQIVND (reference sequence). This CDR3 spans 11 amino acids. For the CDR3, the DNA is TGTGCCAGTGGCCTTTTTGAAAAACTGTTTTTT. Amino acids: CASGLFEKLFF.

The rearrangement uses TRBV25-1 and TRBJ1-5, with D maybe TRBD1 (6 bases). V was cut by 5 bases and J by 7 bases, with 12 bases left in between. This CDR3 region has 13 residues. The germline gives CDR1 MGHDK, CDR2 SYGVNS. The CDR3 bases are TGTGCCAGCAGTACAGGGAAAAGCCAGCCCCAGCATTTT. It translates to CASSTGKSQPQHF.

This sequence joins TRBV12-3 or TRBV12-4 and TRBJ2-1, with TRBD2 matching over 7 bases. V was clipped by 3 bases and J by 5 bases; unmatched bases: 10. This CDR3 comprises 16 residues. This chain's CDR3 is CASSFFGGSRDNEQFF. For the CDR3, the DNA is TGTGCCAGCAGTTTTTTCGGCGGGAGTCGCGACAATGAGCAGTTCTTC.

This clonotype was recorded only once. A much larger clone differs from this one at a single base, so this may be a read error. The CDR3 does not end in the conserved phenylalanine or tryptophan, so this is likely a read error. V usage is TRBV19 and J usage is TRBJ2-5; D unclear. The CDR3 has 14 residues. The germline CDR1 and CDR2 sequences are LNHDA and SQIVND (reference sequence). V was clipped by 2 bases and J by 3 bases, with 10 bases between them. Written as DNA, the CDR3 is TGTGCCAGTAGTATAAGATCTGGCAAAGAGACCCAGTACCTC. It yields the protein CASSIRSGKETQYL.

The chain carries TRBV7-3 and TRBJ2-7; 11 nucleotides match TRBD2. Gene TRBJ2-1 matches the end of the DNA better, so the J call may be wrong. The CDR3 loop spans 14 amino acids. Germline CDR1 and CDR2: SGHTA and FQGTGA. CDR3 DNA: TGTGCCAGCAGCTTTAGCGGGAGGGCCTATGAGCAGTTCTTC. Translating gives CASSFSGRAYEQFF.

This clonotype was recorded many times. The chain is built from TRBV5-1 and TRBJ2-3; D is unclear. The CDR3 is 15 residues long. The V gene's germline CDR1 is SGHRS and CDR2 YFSETQ. V dropped 4 bases and J dropped 1 base, with 13 bases sitting between them. The CDR3 sequence: CASSVALLGTDTQYF. The CDR3 coding sequence is TGCGCCAGCAGCGTAGCCCTCCTCGGCACAGATACGCAGTATTTT.